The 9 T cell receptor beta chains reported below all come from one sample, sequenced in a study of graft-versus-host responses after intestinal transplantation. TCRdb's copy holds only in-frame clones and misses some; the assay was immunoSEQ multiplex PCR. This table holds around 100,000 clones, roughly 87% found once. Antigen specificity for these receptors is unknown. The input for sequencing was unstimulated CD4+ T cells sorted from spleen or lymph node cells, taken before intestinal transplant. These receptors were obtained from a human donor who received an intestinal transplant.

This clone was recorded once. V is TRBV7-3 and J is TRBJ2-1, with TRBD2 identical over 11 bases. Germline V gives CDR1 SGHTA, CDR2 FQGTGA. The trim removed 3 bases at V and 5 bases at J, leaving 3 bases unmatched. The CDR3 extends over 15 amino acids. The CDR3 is CASSFGLAGHNEQFF. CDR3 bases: TGTGCCAGCAGCTTTGGACTAGCGGGCCACAATGAGCAGTTCTTC.

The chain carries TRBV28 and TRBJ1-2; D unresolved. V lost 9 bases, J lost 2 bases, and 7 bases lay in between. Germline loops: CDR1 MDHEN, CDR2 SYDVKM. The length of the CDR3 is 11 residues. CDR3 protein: CASGRNYGYTF. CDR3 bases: TGTGCCAGTGGACGGAACTATGGCTACACCTTC.

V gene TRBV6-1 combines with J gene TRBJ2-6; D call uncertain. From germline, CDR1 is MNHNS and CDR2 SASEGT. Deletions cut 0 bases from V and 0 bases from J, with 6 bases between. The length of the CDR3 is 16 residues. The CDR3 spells CASSEAPGSGANVLTF. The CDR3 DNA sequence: TGTGCCAGCAGTGAAGCGCCGGGCTCTGGGGCCAACGTCCTGACTTTC.

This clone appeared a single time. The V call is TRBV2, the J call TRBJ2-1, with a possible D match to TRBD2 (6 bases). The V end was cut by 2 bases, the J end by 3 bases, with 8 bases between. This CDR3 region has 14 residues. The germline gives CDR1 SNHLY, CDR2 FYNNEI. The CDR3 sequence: CASSEWDFYNEQFF. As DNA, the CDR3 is TGTGCCAGCAGTGAATGGGACTTCTACAATGAGCAGTTCTTC. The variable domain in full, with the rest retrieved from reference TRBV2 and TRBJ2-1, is EPEVTQTPSHQVTQMGQEVILRCVPISNHLYFYWYRQILGQKVEFLVSFYNNEISEKSEIFDDQFSVERPDGSNFTLKIRSTKLEDSAMYFCASSEWDFYNEQFFGPGTRLTVL.

The CDR3: CASSSLTPSVTSGYNEQFF. The CDR3 bases are TGCGCCAGCAGCTCCCTAACTCCCTCCGTGACTAGCGGTTACAATGAGCAGTTCTTC. The J gene is TRBJ2-1, the V gene TRBV5-1; 9 bases line up with TRBD2. V trimming: 3 bases; J trimming: 4 bases; junction bases outside the gene matches: 17. This CDR3 is built from 19 residues. CDR1 SGHRS and CDR2 YFSETQ come from the germline V gene.

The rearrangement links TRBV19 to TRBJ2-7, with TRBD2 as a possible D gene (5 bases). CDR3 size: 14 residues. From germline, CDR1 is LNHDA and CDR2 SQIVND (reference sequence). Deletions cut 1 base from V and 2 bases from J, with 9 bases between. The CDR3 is CASSIGQEAYEQYF. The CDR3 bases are TGTGCCAGTAGTATAGGCCAGGAGGCCTACGAGCAGTACTTC. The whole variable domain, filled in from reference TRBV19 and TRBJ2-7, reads DGGITQSPKYLFRKEGQNVTLSCEQNLNHDAMYWYRQDPGQGLRLIYYSQIVNDFQKGDIAEGYSVSREKKESFPLTVTSAQKNPTAFYLCASSIGQEAYEQYFGPGTRLTVT.

The CDR3 DNA sequence: TGTGCCAGCAGCCAAGGGGGGACTAGCGCCTACAATGAGCAGTTCTTC. Translated: CASSQGGTSAYNEQFF. The chain recombines TRBV4-2 with TRBJ2-1, with TRBD2 identical over 10 bases. The germline CDR1 and CDR2 sequences are LGHNA and YNFKEQ. CDR3 length: 16 residues. J was trimmed by 2 bases and V by 1 base; bases with no gene match: 2.

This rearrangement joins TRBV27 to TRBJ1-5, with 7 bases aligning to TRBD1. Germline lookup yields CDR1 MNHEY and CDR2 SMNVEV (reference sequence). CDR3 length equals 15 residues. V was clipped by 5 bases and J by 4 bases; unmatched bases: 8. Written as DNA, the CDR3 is TGTGCCAGCAGTATCGGGACAGCACTAAATCAGCCCCAGCATTTT. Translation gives CASSIGTALNQPQHF.

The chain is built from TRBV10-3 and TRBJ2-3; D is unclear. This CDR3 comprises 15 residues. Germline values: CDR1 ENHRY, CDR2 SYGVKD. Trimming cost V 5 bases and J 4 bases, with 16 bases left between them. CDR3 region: CAISPQSPAADTQYF. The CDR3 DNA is TGTGCCATCAGTCCGCAAAGCCCCGCCGCAGATACGCAGTATTTT.